The 8 T cell receptor beta chains below all came from one sample that was sequenced in a study of molecular identifiers for immune sequencing clone quantification. TCRdb passed the PCR reads through MiXCR, listing each CDR3 protein once. The repertoire includes approximately 93,000 distinct CDR3 sequences, around a quarter of them detected once, and roughly 0.76% sits in the top ten. Sequenced sample: naive CD8+ T cells from blood, with Jurkat cell RNA spiked in. Subset defined: FACS-sorted CD8+CD4-CCR7+CD45RA+ naive T cells. The receptors shown here come from a human donor in good health. Some libraries in this study had Jurkat cell RNA spiked in.

This clonotype was counted ten times or more. CDR3 sequence reads: CASSLVGAWANVLTF. The CDR3 nucleotides read TGTGCCAGCAGCTTAGTCGGGGCGTGGGCCAACGTCCTGACTTTC. The chain carries TRBV7-9 and TRBJ2-6, with D perhaps assigned TRBD1 or TRBD2 (5 bases each). The length of the CDR3 is 15 residues. CDR1 is SEHNR and CDR2 is FQNEAQ in the germline V gene (reference sequence). V lost 1 base and J lost 5, with 9 bases in between.

Ten or more counts support this clonotype. The gene calls are TRBV12-3 or TRBV12-4 and TRBJ1-1, with TRBD1 identical over 7 bases. V lost 4 bases to trimming and J lost 4 bases; unmatched junction nucleotides: 9. The CDR3 sequence is 15 residues long. CDR3 coding DNA: TGTGCCAGCAGTTCACCCGACAGGGTCTCCACTGAAGCTTTCTTT. Encoded protein: CASSSPDRVSTEAFF.

A word on this clonotype: A much larger clone lies one base from this, so it may be a read error. This chain uses TRBV29-1 with TRBJ2-7, with D tentatively TRBD1 (6 bases). This CDR3 spans 14 amino acids. The germline CDR1 and CDR2 sequences are SQVTM and ANQGSEA. Trimming removed 6 bases at V and 3 bases at J, with 18 bases between. CDR3 protein: CSVLDRSDYYEQYF. The CDR3 DNA follows: TGCAGCGTCCTCGACAGGAGCGATTACTACGAGCAGTACTTC.

On this clonotype itself: Germline is not matched at one junction end, which may reflect a read error. The V gene is TRBV20-1, the J gene TRBJ2-5; D might be TRBD2 (5 bases). The CDR3 consists of 15 residues. Germline CDR1 DFQATT, CDR2 SNEGSKA (reference sequence). The CDR3 coding sequence is TGCAGAGCTAGAGATCGACTACTATACCAAGAGACCCAGTACTTC. Its protein is CRARDRLLYQETQYF.

This chain links TRBV28 with TRBJ2-1, with D unresolved. The V end was cut by 7 bases, the J end by 9 bases, with 16 bases between. Germline assignment: CDR1 MDHEN and CDR2 SYDVKM. The CDR3 has 13 residues. Written as DNA, the CDR3 is TGTGCCAGCAACCTATGGACGGACGGTGAGCAGTTCTTC. This sequence encodes CASNLWTDGEQFF.

This clonotype was observed a few times. The rearrangement joins TRBV29-1 to TRBJ2-1; D is undetermined. In germline, CDR1 is SQVTM, CDR2 ANQGSEA. V lost 8 bases and J 5 bases, leaving 10 bases between the germline ends. This CDR3 is 11 amino acids long. The CDR3 DNA follows: TGCAGCCCTATCGGTAACAATGAGCAGTTCTTC. It translates to CSPIGNNEQFF.

This clonotype was counted ten times or more. The chain couples TRBV19 to TRBJ2-3; no reliable D call. Germline CDR1 is LNHDA and CDR2 is SQIVND (reference sequence). The CDR3 loop spans 15 amino acids. V was cut by 1 base and J by 1 base, with 9 bases left in between. CDR3 bases: TGTGCCAGTAGTATAGTCGCGGCTGGCACAGATACGCAGTATTTT. It is translated as CASSIVAAGTDTQYF.

This clonotype was seen only a few times. J is TRBJ2-6 and V is TRBV3-1, with D unclear. V was shortened by 0 bases and J by 0 bases, with 6 bases between the two germline ends. The CDR3 extends over 16 amino acids. Germline lookup yields CDR1 LGHDT and CDR2 YNNKEL (reference sequence). CDR3 residues: CASSQERDSGANVLTF. The CDR3 DNA follows: TGTGCCAGCAGCCAAGAACGAGACTCTGGGGCCAACGTCCTGACTTTC.